The 2 T cell receptor beta chains below all came from one sample that was sequenced in a study of cytomegalovirus exposure and HLA in healthy donors. PCR used 60 Vbeta primers and 13 Jbeta primers. Sequenced by immunoSEQ multiplex PCR; TCRdb stores in-frame clones only, minus some. The table has 150,000 to 200,000 clones, about 80% seen once. The sample taken for sequencing was PBMCs. The source of these receptors is a boy younger than 18 in good health and CMV-seronegative.

V gene TRBV27 combines with J gene TRBJ1-2, with TRBD1 matching 9 bases. Trimming took 2 bases from V and 8 from J; bases not matched to a gene: 6. Per the germline V gene, CDR1 is MNHEY and CDR2 is SMNVEV (reference sequence). The CDR3 covers 14 residues. The CDR3, as DNA: TGTGCCAGCAGTTTACTAGGACAGGGGTTGGGCTACACCTTC. This translates into CASSLLGQGLGYTF.

The chain carries TRBV5-6 and TRBJ2-7; 10 nucleotides align to TRBD1. Per the germline V gene, CDR1 is SGHDT and CDR2 is YYEEEE. V shed 4 bases, J shed 2 bases, and the junction held 6 bases outside the gene matches. CDR3 length equals 15 residues. The CDR3 is CASSPGTGVTYEQYF. CDR3 nucleotides: TGTGCCAGCAGCCCCGGGACAGGGGTCACCTACGAGCAGTACTTC.